This passage covers 14 T cell receptor beta chains from one sample sequenced in a study of T-cell reconstitution after alpha-beta-depleted transplantation in children. The authors prepared the TCRbeta library with unique molecular identifiers. TCRdb itself ran the PCR reads through MiXCR, one entry per CDR3 protein. This table has about 110,000 distinct CDR3 sequences, 6.4% appearing once. The sequenced sample was PBMCs, mostly from graft donor cells, obtained 360 days after TCRalphabeta/CD19-depleted stem cell transplant. The receptors originated from a male patient between 2 and 10 years old who had a stem cell transplant for acute lymphoblastic leukemia, so the T cells may come from the graft donor.

In this sample, this clonotype turned up a few times. The DNA of the CDR3 is TGTGCCAGCAGCCAAGTCCCCGGCACCGGGGAGCTGTTTTTT. It codes for CASSQVPGTGELFF. This rearrangement joins TRBV3-1 to TRBJ2-2; D uncertain. Germline V gives CDR1 LGHDT, CDR2 YNNKEL (reference sequence). V was trimmed by 1 base and J by 4 bases, leaving 7 bases between them. The CDR3 is 14 residues long.

CDR3 DNA sequence: TGTGCCAGCAGCGACGGGACGGAGGATTACAATGAGCAGTTCTTC. Translation: CASSDGTEDYNEQFF. The rearrangement links TRBV9 to TRBJ2-1; D could derive from TRBD1 or TRBD2 (5 bases each). The V gene's germline CDR1 is SGDLS and CDR2 YYNGEE. V was trimmed by 3 bases and J by 4 bases, leaving 14 bases between them. There are 15 residues in the CDR3.

This clonotype was counted many times. CDR3 in amino acids: CASSFFTGWANTGELFF. CDR3 DNA: TGTGCCAGCAGTTTCTTCACGGGTTGGGCGAACACCGGGGAGCTGTTTTTT. The gene calls are TRBV28 and TRBJ2-2; D is unresolved. The CDR3 is 17 amino acids. Trimming pared 3 bases from V and 0 bases from J, leaving 14 bases between. Germline values: CDR1 MDHEN, CDR2 SYDVKM.

The V gene is TRBV5-1, the J gene TRBJ2-3; D not certain. V dropped 2 bases and J dropped 6 bases, with 19 bases sitting between them. Germline CDR1 is SGHRS and CDR2 is YFSETQ. This CDR3 region has 16 residues. The CDR3 DNA is TGCGCCAGCAGCTTTGCCCCAGGTACACGGCGGGATACGCAGTATTTT. It yields the protein CASSFAPGTRRDTQYF.

This clonotype was seen many times. This chain links TRBV24-1 with TRBJ2-1; the D is unclear. The germline V and J ends were trimmed by 3 bases and 7 bases, with 12 bases remaining between them. Germline V gene lookup returns CDR1 KGHDR and CDR2 SFDVKD. This CDR3 region has 14 residues. CDR3 bases: TGTGCCACCAGTGATACACCCACGAGTAATGAGCAGTTCTTC. This codes for CATSDTPTSNEQFF.

The chain combines TRBV6-1 with TRBJ2-1, with 7 bases identical to TRBD2. The CDR3 extends over 15 amino acids. The V gene's germline CDR1 is MNHNS and CDR2 SASEGT. Germline trimming cut 2 bases from V and 4 bases from J; bases unmatched to any gene: 5. The CDR3 sequence is CASSEFAGEYNEQFF. The CDR3 DNA reads TGTGCCAGCAGTGAATTCGCGGGAGAGTACAATGAGCAGTTCTTC.

This clonotype was seen only a few times. The CDR3 bases are TGTGCCACCAGTGTTACCCGGGGACCGAGCTCTGGGGCCAACGTCCTGACTTTC. Residues: CATSVTRGPSSGANVLTF. The chain employs TRBV24-1 and TRBJ2-6; D may correspond to TRBD1 or TRBD2 (5 bases each). The CDR3 contains 18 residues. The germline V gene has CDR1 KGHDR and CDR2 SFDVKD. Trimming removed 5 bases from V and 0 bases from J, with 16 bases in between.

The table lists this clonotype with many counts. The chain carries TRBV29-1 and TRBJ2-1, with 12 bases identical to TRBD2. CDR1 is SQVTM and CDR2 is ANQGSEA in the germline V gene. The CDR3 consists of 13 residues. With 8 bases clipped from V and 5 bases from J, the junction kept 4 bases outside the gene matches. CDR3 sequence reads: CSLRTSGNNEQFF. Here the CDR3 DNA reads TGCAGCCTCCGGACTAGCGGGAACAATGAGCAGTTCTTC.

A few counts support this clonotype. This chain links TRBV5-1 with TRBJ2-1, with D uncertain. Per germline, CDR1 SGHRS and CDR2 YFSETQ. The CDR3 has 14 residues. The V and J ends lost 6 bases and 2 bases respectively, with 12 bases between them. DNA of the CDR3: TGCGCCAGCACCCCGGACCGCCCCTACAATGAGCAGTTCTTC. It translates to CASTPDRPYNEQFF.

This clonotype was seen many times. The rearrangement uses TRBV29-1 and TRBJ2-5, with 7 bases lining up with TRBD2. With 4 bases clipped from V and 6 bases from J, the junction kept 2 bases outside the gene matches. Germline-derived CDR1 and CDR2 are SQVTM and ANQGSEA. CDR3 length: 11 amino acids. CDR3 amino acids: CSVGGGKTQYF. The CDR3 DNA reads as TGCAGCGTTGGGGGGGGGAAGACCCAGTACTTC.

CDR3 residues: CASSESRAEEEKYF. DNA for the CDR3: TGCGCCAGCAGTGAGTCCAGGGCAGAAGAGGAGAAGTACTTC. The V gene is TRBV10-1, the J gene TRBJ2-7; D may be TRBD1 (5 bases). Germline V gene sequence: CDR1 WNHNN, CDR2 SYGVQD (reference sequence). The CDR3 totals 14 residues. With 0 bases removed from V and 11 bases from J, the gap between germline ends came to 17 bases.

The sample holds a few counts of this clonotype. V gene TRBV10-3 combines with J gene TRBJ2-3; 9 bases are shared with TRBD2. The CDR3 contains 16 residues. CDR1 and CDR2 (germline): ENHRY, SYGVKD. V trimming: 4 bases; J trimming: 4 bases; junction bases outside the gene matches: 9. CDR3 in DNA: TGTGCCATCAGTGCCGGCGGTAGCGGGAGTGCAGATACGCAGTATTTT. Amino acid sequence: CAISAGGSGSADTQYF.

V gene TRBV6-5 combines with J gene TRBJ2-7, with 7 bases lining up with TRBD2. V lost 4 bases to trimming and J lost 4 bases; unmatched junction nucleotides: 7. This CDR3 has 14 residues. Germline CDR1 MNHEY, CDR2 SVGAGI. The CDR3 region has the DNA TGTGCCAGCAGTTCCCGGGAGGCGGGTTACGAGCAGTACTTC. This sequence encodes CASSSREAGYEQYF.

This clonotype was detected ten times or more. This chain links TRBV28 with TRBJ2-7; 7 nucleotides align to TRBD1. V lost 5 bases, J lost 0 bases, and 7 bases stayed unmatched. The germline CDR1 and CDR2 sequences are MDHEN and SYDVKM. The CDR3 is 15 amino acids. CDR3 residues: CASSPGQGDSYEQYF. CDR3 bases: TGTGCCAGCAGTCCCGGGCAGGGGGACTCCTACGAGCAGTACTTC.